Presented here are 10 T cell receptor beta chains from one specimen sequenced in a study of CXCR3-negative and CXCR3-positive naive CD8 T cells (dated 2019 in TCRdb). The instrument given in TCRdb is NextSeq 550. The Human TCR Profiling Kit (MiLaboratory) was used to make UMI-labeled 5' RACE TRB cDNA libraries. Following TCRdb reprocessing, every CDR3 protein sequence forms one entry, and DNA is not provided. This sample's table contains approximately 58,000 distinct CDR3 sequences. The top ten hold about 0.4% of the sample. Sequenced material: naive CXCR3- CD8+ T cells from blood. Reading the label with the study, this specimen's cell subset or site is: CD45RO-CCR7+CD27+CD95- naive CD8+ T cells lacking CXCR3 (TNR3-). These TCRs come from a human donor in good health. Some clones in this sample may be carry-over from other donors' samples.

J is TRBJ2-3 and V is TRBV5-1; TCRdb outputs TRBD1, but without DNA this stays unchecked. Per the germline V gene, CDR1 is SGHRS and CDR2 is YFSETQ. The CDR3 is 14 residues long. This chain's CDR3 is CASSLSRDTDTQYF.

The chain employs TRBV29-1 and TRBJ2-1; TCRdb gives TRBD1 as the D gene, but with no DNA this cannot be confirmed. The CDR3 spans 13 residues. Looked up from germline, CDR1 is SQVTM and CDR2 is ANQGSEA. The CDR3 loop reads CSVGQGAYNEQFF.

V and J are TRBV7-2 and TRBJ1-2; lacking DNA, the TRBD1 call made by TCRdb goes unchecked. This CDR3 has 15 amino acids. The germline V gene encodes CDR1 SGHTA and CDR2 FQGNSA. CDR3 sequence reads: CASSLGIRVAYGYTF.

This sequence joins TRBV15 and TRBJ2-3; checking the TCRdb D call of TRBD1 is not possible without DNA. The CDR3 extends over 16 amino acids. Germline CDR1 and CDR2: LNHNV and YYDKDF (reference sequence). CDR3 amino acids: CATSRLTGEVTDTQYF.

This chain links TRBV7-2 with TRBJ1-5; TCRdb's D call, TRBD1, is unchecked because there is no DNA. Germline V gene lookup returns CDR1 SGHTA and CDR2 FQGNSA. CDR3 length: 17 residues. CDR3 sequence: CASSLPRDRVGNQPQHF.

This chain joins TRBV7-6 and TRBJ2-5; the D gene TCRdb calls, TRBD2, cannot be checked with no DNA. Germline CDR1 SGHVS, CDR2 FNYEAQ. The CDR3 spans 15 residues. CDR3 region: CASSFGGTSTETQYF.

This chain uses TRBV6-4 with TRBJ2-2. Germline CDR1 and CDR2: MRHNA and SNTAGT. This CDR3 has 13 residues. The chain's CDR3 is CASSEFSTGELFF.

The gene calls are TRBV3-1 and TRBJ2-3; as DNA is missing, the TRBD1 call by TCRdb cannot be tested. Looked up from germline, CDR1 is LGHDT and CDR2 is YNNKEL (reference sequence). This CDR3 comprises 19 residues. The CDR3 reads CASSQEPPGGGRFMDTQYF.

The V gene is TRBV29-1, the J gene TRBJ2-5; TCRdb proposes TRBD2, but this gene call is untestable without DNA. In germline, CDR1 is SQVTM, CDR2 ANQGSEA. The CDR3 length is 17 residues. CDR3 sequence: CSVEDQRGILVTETQYF.

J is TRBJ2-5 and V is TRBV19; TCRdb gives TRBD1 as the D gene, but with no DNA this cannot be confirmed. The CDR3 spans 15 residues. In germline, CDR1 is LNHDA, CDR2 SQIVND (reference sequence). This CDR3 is CASSERRDHVETQYF.